This T cell receptor beta chain was sequenced in a study of shared clonotypes between healthy human individuals. Trimming took 5 bases from V and 4 from J; bases not matched to a gene: 10. The V gene's germline CDR1 is SGHAT and CDR2 FQNNGV. The CDR3 runs 15 residues. TCRdb keeps only in-frame clones here, not all; method: immunoSEQ multiplex PCR. The sample gives about 600,000 clones, more than 95% of which show up once; about 0.06% is in the top ten. The V call is TRBV11-2, the J call TRBJ1-1; 7 nucleotides line up with TRBD1. The source of this sequence is a woman aged 25 to 39 in good health. Sequencing was done on a sample of naive CD4+ T cells sorted from blood. Subset in this sample: CD45RA+ positively selected. The CDR3 reads CASSLPGGRGTEAFF. The CDR3 DNA is TGTGCCAGCAGCCTCCCAGGGGGGAGGGGCACTGAAGCTTTCTTT.